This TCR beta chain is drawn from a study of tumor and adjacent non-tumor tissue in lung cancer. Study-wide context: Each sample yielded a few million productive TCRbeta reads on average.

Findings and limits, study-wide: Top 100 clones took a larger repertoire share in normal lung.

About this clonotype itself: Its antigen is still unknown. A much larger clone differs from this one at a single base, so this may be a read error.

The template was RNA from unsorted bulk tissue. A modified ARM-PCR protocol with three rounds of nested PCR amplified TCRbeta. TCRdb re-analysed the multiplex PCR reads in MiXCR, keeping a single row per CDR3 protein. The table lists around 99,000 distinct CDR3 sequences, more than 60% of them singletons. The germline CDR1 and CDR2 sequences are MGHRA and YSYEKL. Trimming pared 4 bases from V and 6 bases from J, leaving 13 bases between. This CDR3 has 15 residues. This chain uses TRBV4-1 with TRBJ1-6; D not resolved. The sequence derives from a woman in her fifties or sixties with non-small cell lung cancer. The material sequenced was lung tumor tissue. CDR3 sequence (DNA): TGCGCCAGCAGCCTAAGGGCGATGGCTAATTCACCCCTCCACTTT. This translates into CASSLRAMANSPLHF.